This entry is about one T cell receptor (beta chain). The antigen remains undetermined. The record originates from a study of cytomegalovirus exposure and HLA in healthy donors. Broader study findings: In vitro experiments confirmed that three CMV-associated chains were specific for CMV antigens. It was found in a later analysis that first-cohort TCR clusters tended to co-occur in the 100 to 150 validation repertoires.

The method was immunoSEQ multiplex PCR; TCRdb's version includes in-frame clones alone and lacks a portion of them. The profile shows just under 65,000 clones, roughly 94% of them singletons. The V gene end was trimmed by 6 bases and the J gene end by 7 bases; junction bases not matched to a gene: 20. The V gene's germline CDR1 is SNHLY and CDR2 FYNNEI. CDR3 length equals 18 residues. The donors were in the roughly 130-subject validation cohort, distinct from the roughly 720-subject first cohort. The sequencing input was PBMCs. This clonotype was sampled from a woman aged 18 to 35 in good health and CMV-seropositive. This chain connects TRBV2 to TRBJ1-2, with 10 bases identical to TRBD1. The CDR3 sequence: CASSGRQGAGRVVTGYTF. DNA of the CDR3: TGTGCCAGCAGCGGGAGACAGGGGGCTGGAAGGGTCGTAACTGGCTACACCTTC.